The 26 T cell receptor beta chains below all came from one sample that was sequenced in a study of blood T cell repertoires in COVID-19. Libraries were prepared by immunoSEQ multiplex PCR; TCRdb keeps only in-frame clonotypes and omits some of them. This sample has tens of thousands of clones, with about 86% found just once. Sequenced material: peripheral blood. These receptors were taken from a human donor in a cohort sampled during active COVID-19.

The CDR3 DNA is TGTGCCAGCAGCTGGAGACAGGGATCCTACGAGCAGTACTTC. It is translated as CASSWRQGSYEQYF. The gene calls are TRBV7-9 and TRBJ2-7; TRBD1 matches 7 bases. CDR1 SEHNR and CDR2 FQNEAQ come from the germline V gene (reference sequence). The CDR3 runs 14 residues. The junction had 4 bases not matched to a gene; V was cut back by 4 bases and J by 1 base.

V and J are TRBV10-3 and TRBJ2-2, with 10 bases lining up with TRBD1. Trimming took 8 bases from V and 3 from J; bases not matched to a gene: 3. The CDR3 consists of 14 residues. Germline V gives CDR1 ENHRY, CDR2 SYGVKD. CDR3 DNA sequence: TGTGCCATCGGGACAGGGGAGGACACCGGGGAGCTGTTTTTT. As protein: CAIGTGEDTGELFF.

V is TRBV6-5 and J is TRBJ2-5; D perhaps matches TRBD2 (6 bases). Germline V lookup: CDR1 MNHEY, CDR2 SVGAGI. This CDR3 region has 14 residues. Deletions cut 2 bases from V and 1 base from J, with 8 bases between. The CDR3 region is CASSYAGSQETQYF. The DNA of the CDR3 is TGTGCCAGCAGTTACGCGGGGTCCCAAGAGACCCAGTACTTC.

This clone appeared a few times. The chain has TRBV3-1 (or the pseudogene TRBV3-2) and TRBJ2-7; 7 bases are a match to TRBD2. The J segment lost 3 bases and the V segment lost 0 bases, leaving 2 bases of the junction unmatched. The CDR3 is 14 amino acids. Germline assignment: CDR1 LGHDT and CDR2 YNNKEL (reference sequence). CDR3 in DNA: TGTGCCAGCAGCCAAGAGCTAGCGGTCTACGAGCAGTACTTC. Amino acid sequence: CASSQELAVYEQYF.

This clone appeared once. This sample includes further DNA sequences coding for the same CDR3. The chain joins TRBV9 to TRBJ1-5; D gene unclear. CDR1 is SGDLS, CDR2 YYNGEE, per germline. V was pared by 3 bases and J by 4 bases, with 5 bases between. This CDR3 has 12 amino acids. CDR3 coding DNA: TGTGCCAGCAGCGCGGGAAATCAGCCCCAGCATTTT. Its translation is CASSAGNQPQHF.

The CDR3 sequence is CASSYIGSGNQPQHF. In DNA form, the CDR3 reads TGTGCCAGCAGTTACATCGGGTCTGGCAATCAGCCCCAGCATTTT. The rearrangement links TRBV6-2 or TRBV6-3 to TRBJ1-5, with D unclear. Germline V gives CDR1 MNHEY, CDR2 SVGEGT. V was clipped by 2 bases and J by 2 bases, with 10 bases between them. The CDR3 is 15 amino acids.

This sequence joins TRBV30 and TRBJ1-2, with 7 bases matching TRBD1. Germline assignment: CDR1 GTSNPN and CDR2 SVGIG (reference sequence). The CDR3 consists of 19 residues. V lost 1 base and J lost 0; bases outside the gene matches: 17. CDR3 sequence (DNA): TGTGCCTGGAGTGGAGGACAGGCCGACGACGGTCGGTCTAACTATGGCTACACCTTC. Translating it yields CAWSGGQADDGRSNYGYTF.

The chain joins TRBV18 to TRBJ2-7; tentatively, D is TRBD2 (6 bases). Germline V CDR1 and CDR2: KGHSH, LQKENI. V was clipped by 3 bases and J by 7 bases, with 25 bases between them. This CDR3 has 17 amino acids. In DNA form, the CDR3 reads TGTGCCAGCTCACCCAGACCCTTAGCGGCGGAGGGGCGAGAGCAGTACTTC. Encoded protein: CASSPRPLAAEGREQYF.

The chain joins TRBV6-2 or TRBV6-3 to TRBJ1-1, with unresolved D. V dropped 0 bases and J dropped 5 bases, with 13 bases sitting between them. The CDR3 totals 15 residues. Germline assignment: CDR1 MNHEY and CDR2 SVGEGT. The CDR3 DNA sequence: TGTGCCAGCAGTTACTCGATGTCCCGGTTGACTGAAGCTTTCTTT. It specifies CASSYSMSRLTEAFF.

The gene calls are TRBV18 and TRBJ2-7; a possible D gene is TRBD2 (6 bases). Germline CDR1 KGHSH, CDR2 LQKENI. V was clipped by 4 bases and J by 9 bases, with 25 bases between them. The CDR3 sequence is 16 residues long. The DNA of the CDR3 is TGTGCCAGCTCACTAGGAGAGCGGGCAACCATGGGAGGGCAGTACTTC. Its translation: CASSLGERATMGGQYF.

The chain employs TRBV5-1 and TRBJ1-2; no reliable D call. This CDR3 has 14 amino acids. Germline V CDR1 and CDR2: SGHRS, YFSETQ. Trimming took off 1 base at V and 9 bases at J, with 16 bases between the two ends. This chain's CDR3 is CASSLSGPGRSYTF. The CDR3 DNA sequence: TGCGCCAGCAGCTTGTCGGGTCCGGGTAGAAGCTACACCTTC.

CDR3 DNA: TGTGCCAGCAGCCAAGGGGGTTCCGGGAGTAAAGAGACCCAGTACTTC. Its protein product is CASSQGGSGSKETQYF. J is TRBJ2-5 and V is TRBV4-2; TRBD2 might be the D (6 bases). The germline gives CDR1 LGHNA, CDR2 YNFKEQ. V lost 1 base and J lost 3, with 15 bases in between. The CDR3 is 16 amino acids.

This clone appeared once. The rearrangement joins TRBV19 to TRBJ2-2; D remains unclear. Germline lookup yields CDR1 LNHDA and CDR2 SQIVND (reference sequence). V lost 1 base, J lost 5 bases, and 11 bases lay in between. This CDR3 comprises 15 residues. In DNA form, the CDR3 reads TGTGCCAGTAGTATAGTTTCGACGGGTACCGGGGAGCTGTTTTTT. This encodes CASSIVSTGTGELFF.

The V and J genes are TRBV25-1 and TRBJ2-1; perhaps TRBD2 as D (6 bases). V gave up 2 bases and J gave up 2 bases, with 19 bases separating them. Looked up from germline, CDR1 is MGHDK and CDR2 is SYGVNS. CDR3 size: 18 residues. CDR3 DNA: TGTGCCAGCAGTGAAACCGAACCTAGCGCCCGGCCCTACAATGAGCAGTTCTTC. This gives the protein CASSETEPSARPYNEQFF.

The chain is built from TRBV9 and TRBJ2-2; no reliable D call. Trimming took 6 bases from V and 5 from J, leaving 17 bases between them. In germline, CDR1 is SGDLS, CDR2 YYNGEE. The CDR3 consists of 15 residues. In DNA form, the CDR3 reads TGTGCCAGCATGGTTGTCAAGGTCGGGACCGGGGAGCTGTTTTTT. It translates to CASMVVKVGTGELFF.

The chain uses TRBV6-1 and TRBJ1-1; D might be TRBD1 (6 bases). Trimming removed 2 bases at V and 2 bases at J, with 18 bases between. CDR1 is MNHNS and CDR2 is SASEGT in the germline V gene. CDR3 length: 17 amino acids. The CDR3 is CASSEKGGGRGNTEAFF. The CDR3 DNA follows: TGTGCCAGCAGTGAAAAGGGTGGCGGCAGGGGAAACACTGAAGCTTTCTTT.

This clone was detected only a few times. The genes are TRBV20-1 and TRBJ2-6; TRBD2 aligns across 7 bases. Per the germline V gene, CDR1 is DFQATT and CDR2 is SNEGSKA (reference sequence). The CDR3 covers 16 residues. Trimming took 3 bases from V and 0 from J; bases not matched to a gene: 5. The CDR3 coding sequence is TGCAGTGCTAGTCTAGCGGACTACTCTGGGGCCAACGTCCTGACTTTC. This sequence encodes CSASLADYSGANVLTF.

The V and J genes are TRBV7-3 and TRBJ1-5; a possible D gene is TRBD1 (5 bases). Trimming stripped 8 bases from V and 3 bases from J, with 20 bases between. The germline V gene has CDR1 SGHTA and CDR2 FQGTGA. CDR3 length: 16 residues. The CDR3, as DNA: TGTGCCAGCGGCCGAGAATTCCGACAGCACAATCAGCCCCAGCATTTT. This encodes CASGREFRQHNQPQHF.

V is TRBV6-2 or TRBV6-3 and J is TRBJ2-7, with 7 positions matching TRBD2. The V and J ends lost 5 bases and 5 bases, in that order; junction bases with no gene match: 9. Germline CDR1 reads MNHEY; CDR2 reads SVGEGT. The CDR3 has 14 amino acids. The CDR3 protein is CASSPGGGIHEQYF. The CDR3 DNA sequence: TGTGCCAGCAGTCCCGGCGGGGGTATCCACGAGCAGTACTTC.

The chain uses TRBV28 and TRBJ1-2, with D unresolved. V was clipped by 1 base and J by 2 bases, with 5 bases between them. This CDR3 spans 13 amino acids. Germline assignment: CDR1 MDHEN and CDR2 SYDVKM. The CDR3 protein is CASSLSGNYGYTF. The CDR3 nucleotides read TGTGCCAGCAGTTTATCAGGCAACTATGGCTACACCTTC.

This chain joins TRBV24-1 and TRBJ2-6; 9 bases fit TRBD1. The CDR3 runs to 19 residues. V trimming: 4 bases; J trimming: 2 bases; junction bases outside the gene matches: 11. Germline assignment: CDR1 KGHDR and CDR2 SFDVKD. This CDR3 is CATSDAAGQGRAGANVLTF. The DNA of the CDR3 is TGTGCCACCAGTGACGCCGCGGGACAGGGTAGAGCTGGGGCCAACGTCCTGACTTTC.

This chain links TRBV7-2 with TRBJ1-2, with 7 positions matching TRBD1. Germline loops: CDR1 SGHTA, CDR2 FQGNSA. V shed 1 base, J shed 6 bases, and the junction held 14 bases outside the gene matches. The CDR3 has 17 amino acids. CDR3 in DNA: TGTGCCAGCAGCTTAGTTCCCGCAGGGGGTAGTAAGGATGGCTACACCTTC. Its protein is CASSLVPAGGSKDGYTF.

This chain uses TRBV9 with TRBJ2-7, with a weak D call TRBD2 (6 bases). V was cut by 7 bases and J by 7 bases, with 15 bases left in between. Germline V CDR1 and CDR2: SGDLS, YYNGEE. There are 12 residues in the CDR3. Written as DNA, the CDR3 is TGTGCCAGCGCGCCTAGCGATCAGGAGCAGTACTTC. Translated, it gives CASAPSDQEQYF.

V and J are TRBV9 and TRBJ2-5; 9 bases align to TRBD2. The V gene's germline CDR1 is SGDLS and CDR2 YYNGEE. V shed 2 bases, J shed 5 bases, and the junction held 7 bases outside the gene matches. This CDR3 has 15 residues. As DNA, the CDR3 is TGTGCCAGCAGCGTCGTTAGCGGGAGTGGGGAGACCCAGTACTTC. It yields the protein CASSVVSGSGETQYF.

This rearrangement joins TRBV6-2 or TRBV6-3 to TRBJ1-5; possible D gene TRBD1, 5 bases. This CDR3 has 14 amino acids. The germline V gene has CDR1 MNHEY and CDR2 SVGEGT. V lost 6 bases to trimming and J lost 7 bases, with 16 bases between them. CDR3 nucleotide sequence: TGTGCCAGCAGCTCGACGGGGGTCCTGCAGCCCCAGCATTTT. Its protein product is CASSSTGVLQPQHF.

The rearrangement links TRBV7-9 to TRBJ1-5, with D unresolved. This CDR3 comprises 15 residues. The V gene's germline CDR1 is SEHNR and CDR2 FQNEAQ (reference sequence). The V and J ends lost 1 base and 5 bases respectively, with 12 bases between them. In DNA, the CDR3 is TGTGCCAGCAGCTTAGGAAGAGCCCCCGATCAGCCCCAGCATTTT. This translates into CASSLGRAPDQPQHF.